This T cell receptor (beta chain) was identified during a study of PD-L1 blockade in urothelial cancer. Study-level information: Intravenous atezolizumab, 1,200 mg every 3 weeks, was begun by patients in the mid-2010s.

Time point noted: pretreatment peripheral blood. CDR1 is SGHTA, CDR2 FQGNSA, per germline. V lost 3 bases to trimming and J lost 8 bases; unmatched junction nucleotides: 7. There are 15 residues in the CDR3. Spiking of synthetic TCR analog templates was performed in each PCR. Generated by immunoSEQ multiplex PCR, the TCRdb table keeps only in-frame clones and is missing some. The sample carries 95,000 to 100,000 clones, 87% recorded once. Sequencing was performed on PBMCs, taken around atezolizumab (anti-PD-L1) treatment. V and J are TRBV7-2 and TRBJ2-1, with TRBD1 matching over 10 bases. This TCR came from a man aged 60 to 69 with urothelial cancer. This CDR3 reads CASSLFGQGVDEQFF. As DNA, the CDR3 is TGTGCCAGCAGCTTGTTTGGACAGGGGGTTGATGAGCAGTTCTTC.